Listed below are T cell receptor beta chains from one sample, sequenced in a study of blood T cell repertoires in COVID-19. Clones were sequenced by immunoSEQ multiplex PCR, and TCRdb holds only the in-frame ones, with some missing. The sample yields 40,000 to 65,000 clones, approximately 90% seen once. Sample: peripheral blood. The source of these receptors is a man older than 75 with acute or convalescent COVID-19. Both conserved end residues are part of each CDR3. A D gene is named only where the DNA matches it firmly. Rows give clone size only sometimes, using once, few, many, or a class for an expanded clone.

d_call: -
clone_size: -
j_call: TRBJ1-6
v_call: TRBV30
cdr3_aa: CAWSRGEPLHF
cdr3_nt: TGTGCCTGGAGCCGCGGCGAACCCCTCCACTTT

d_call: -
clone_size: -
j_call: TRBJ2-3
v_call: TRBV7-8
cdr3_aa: CASSLAGWADTQYF
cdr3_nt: TGTGCCAGCAGCTTGGCGGGGTGGGCAGATACGCAGTATTTT

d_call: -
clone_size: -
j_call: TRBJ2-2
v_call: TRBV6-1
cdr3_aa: CASSEGRAGTGELFF
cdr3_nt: TGTGCCAGCAGTGAAGGCAGGGCGGGGACCGGGGAGCTGTTTTTT

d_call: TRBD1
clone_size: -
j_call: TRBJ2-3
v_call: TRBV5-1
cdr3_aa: CASSLGTGWKGTDTQYF
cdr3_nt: TGCGCCAGCAGCTTGGGGACAGGGTGGAAGGGCACAGATACGCAGTATTTT

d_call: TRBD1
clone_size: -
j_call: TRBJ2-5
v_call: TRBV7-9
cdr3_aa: CASRFLTGGQETQYF
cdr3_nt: TGTGCCAGCAGGTTTCTTACAGGGGGCCAAGAGACCCAGTACTTC

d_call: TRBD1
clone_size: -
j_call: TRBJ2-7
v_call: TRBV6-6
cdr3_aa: CASSDYNRGSSYEQYF
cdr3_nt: TGTGCCAGCAGTGACTACAACAGGGGGAGTTCCTACGAGCAGTACTTC

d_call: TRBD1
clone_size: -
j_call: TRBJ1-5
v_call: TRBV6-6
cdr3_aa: CASSPRQGATEQPQHF
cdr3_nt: TGTGCCAGCAGTCCGCGACAGGGGGCGACCGAACAGCCCCAGCATTTT

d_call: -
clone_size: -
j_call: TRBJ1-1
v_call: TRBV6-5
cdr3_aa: CASILGAVGEAFF
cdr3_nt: -

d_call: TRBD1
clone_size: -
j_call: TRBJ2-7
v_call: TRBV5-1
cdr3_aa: CASSPASQGSIYEQYF
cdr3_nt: TGCGCCAGCAGCCCGGCTTCACAGGGGAGTATTTACGAGCAGTACTTC

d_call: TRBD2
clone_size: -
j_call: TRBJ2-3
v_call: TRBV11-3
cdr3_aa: CASSLGQRGAGDTQYF
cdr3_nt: TGTGCCAGCAGCTTAGGCCAGCGGGGGGCCGGAGATACGCAGTATTTT

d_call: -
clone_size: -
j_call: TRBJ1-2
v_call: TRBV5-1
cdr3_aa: CASSLGRQEGANYGYTF
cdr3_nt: TGCGCCAGCAGCTTGGGACGTCAGGAGGGAGCTAACTATGGCTACACCTTC

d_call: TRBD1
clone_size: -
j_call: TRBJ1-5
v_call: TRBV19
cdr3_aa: CASSIGGQPNQPQHF
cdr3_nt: TGTGCCAGTAGTATAGGGGGACAGCCCAATCAGCCCCAGCATTTT

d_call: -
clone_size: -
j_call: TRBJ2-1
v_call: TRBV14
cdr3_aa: CASSPAVGGYVNEQFF
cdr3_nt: TGTGCCAGCAGCCCCGCGGTGGGGGGATATGTCAATGAGCAGTTCTTC

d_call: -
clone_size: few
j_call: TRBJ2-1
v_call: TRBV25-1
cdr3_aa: CASSAGQIKEQFF
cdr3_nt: TGTGCCAGCAGTGCCGGACAGATAAAGGAGCAGTTCTTC

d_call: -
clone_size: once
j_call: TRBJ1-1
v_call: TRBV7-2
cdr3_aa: CASSLLRGNTEAFF
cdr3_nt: TGTGCCAGCAGCTTACTAAGGGGCAACACTGAAGCTTTCTTT

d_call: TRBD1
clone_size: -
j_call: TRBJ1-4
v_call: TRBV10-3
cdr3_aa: CAIKRTGVEEKLFF
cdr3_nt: TGTGCCATCAAAAGGACAGGGGTGGAGGAAAAACTGTTTTTT

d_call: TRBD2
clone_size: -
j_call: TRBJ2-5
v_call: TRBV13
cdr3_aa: CASSYQGGETQYF
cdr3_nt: TGTGCCAGCAGCTATCAGGGAGGGGAGACCCAGTACTTC

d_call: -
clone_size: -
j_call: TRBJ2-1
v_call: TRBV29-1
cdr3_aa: CSVEGGRQSSYNEQFF
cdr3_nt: TGCAGCGTTGAAGGCGGCAGACAGAGCTCCTACAATGAGCAGTTCTTC

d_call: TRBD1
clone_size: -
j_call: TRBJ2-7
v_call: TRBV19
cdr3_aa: CASSIGQGDYEQYF
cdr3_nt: TGTGCCAGTAGTATTGGTCAGGGGGATTACGAGCAGTACTTC

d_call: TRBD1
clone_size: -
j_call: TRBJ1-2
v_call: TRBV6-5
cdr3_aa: CASSLATGARGGYTF
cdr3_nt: TGTGCCAGCAGTTTGGCCACAGGGGCCCGGGGGGGCTACACCTTC

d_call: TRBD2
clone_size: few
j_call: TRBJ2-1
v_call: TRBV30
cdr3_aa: CAWSVLSSWLAGGSNEQFF
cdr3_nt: TGTGCCTGGAGTGTACTTTCCAGCTGGCTAGCGGGGGGAAGTAATGAGCAGTTCTTC

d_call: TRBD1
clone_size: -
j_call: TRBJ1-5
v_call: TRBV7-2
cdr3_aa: CASSLGGTGGRPQHF
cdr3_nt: TGTGCCAGCAGCTTAGGCGGGACAGGGGGCCGGCCCCAGCATTTT

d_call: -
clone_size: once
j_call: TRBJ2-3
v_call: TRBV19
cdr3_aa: CASSMWTQGTDTQYF
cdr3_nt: TGTGCCAGTAGTATGTGGACTCAGGGGACAGATACGCAGTATTTT

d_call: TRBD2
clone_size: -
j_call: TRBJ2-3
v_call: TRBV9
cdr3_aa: CASSVAGGTTDTQYF
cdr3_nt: TGTGCCAGCAGCGTAGCGGGGGGAACCACAGATACGCAGTATTTT

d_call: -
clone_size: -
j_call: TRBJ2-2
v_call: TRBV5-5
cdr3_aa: CASSLMDNGELFF
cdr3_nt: TGTGCCAGCAGCCTGATGGACAACGGGGAGCTGTTTTTT

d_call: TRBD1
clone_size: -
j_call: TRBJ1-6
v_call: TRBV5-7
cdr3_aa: CASSPGTGKSPLHF
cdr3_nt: TGTGCCAGCAGTCCCGGGACAGGGAAATCACCCCTCCACTTT

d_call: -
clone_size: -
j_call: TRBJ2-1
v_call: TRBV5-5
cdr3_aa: CASSNLTNEQFF
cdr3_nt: TGTGCCAGCAGTAATCTAACTAATGAGCAGTTCTTC

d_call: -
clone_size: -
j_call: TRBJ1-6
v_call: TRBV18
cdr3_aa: CASSPLEVDGLSNSPLHF
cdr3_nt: TGTGCCAGCTCACCCCTTGAGGTTGACGGACTTTCCAATTCACCCCTCCACTTT

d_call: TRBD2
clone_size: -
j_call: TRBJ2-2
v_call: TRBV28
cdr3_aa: CASSSGGASGELFF
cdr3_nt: TGTGCCAGCAGCTCCGGGGGGGCCAGTGGGGAGCTGTTTTTT

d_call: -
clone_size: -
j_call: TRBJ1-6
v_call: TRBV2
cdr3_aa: CASSEYETRYSPLHF
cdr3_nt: TGTGCCAGCAGTGAATATGAGACAAGATATTCACCCCTCCACTTT

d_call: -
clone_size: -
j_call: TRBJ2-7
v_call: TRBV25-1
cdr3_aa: CASSDPAGLSYEQYF
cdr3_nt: TGTGCCAGCAGTGACCCGGCAGGACTCTCCTACGAGCAGTACTTC

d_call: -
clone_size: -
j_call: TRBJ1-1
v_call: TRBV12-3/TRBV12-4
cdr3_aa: CASSSQRYTEAFF
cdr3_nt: TGTGCCAGCAGTTCCCAACGGTACACTGAAGCTTTCTTT

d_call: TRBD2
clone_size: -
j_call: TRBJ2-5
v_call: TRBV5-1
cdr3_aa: CASSSGLAGEIRETQYF
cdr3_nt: TGCGCCAGCAGCTCGGGACTAGCGGGGGAGATTAGGGAGACCCAGTACTTC

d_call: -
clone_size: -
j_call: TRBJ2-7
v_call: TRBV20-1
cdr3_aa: CSRTSYEQYF
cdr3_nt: TGCAGCCGCACTAGTTACGAGCAGTACTTC

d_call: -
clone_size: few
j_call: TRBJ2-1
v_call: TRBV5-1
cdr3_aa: CASSLRGNGEQFF
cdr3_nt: TGCGCCAGCAGCCTCCGGGGAAACGGTGAGCAGTTCTTC

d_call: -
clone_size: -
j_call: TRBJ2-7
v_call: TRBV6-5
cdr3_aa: CASSQGSYEQYF
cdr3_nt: TGTGCCAGCAGTCAGGGTTCCTACGAGCAGTACTTC

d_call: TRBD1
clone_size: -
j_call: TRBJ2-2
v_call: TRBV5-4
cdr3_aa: CASSLQGARTGELFF
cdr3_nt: TGTGCCAGCAGCTTACAGGGGGCCCGTACCGGGGAGCTGTTTTTT

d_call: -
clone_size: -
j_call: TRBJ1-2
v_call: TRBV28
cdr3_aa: CASRFGLPRRYGYTF
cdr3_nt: TGTGCCAGCAGATTCGGGCTCCCACGGAGGTATGGCTACACCTTC

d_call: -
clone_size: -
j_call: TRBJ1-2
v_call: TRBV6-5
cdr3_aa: CASRNSGDYGYTF
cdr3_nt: TGTGCCAGCAGGAATTCAGGGGACTATGGCTACACCTTC

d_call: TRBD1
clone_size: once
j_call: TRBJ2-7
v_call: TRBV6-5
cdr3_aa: CASRAGTGFPDEQYF
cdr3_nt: TGTGCCAGCAGGGCCGGGACAGGGTTCCCAGACGAGCAGTACTTC

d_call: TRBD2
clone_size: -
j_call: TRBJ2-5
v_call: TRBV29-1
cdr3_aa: CSVEGRTSGGETQYF
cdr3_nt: TGCAGCGTTGAAGGTCGCACTAGCGGGGGAGAGACCCAGTACTTC

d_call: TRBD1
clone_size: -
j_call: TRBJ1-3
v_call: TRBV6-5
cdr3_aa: CASRRQGLSGNTIYF
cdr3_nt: TGTGCCAGCAGACGACAGGGTCTCTCTGGAAACACCATATATTTT

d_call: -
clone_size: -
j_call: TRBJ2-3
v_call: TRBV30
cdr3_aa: CAWSPDTTSTDTQYF
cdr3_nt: TGTGCCTGGAGCCCCGACACCACTAGCACAGATACGCAGTATTTT

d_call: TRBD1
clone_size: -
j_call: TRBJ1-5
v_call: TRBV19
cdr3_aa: CATSGTGQSNQPQHF
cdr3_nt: TGTGCCACCTCCGGGACAGGGCAAAGCAATCAGCCCCAGCATTTT